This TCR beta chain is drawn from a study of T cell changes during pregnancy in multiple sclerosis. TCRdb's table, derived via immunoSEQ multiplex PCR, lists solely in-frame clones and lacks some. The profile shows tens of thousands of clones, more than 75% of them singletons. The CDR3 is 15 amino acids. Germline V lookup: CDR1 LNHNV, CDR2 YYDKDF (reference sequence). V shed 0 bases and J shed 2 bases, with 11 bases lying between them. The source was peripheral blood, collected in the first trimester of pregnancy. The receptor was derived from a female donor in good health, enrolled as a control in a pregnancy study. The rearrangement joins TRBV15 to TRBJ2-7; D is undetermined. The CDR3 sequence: CATSRDEAPPYEQYF. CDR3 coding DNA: TGTGCCACCAGCAGAGATGAAGCACCACCCTACGAGCAGTACTTC. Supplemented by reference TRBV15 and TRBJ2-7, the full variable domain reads DAMVIQNPRYQVTQFGKPVTLSCSQTLNHNVMYWYQQKSSQAPKLLFHYYDKDFNNEADTPDNFQSRRPNTSFCFLDIRSPGLGDTAMYLCATSRDEAPPYEQYFGPGTRLTVT.